Sequencing of this TCR beta chain was carried out in a study of T cell clonotyping in hematopoietic cell transplantation. Study-wide findings and caveats: Broader posttransplant TCR repertoire diversity was predicted by graft donor and pretransplant recipient Inverse Simpson Index values. Pathologically expanded recipient clonotypes increased progressively from day 30 to day 180 as diversity fell.

In regard to this clone: Its antigen is currently unknown.

This sample's time point: recipient sample about 28 days before transplant, after cytoreduction. The repertoire was sequenced with immunoSEQ multiplex PCR; TCRdb's copy has only in-frame clones and lacks some. The table shows around 26,000 clones, with approximately 77% occurring only once. CDR1 and CDR2 from the germline V gene are SGHNT and YYREEE (reference sequence). The CDR3 is made up of 12 amino acids. The ends lost 3 bases at V and 6 bases at J; junction bases unmatched: 2. The sequencing here drew on peripheral blood mononuclear cells, taken before stem cell transplant. The chain employs TRBV5-4 and TRBJ2-7; 8 bases map to TRBD1. The TCR comes from a man aged 35 to 55 with acute myeloid leukemia. Some clones in this sample may be carry-over from other donors' samples. The CDR3 DNA reads TGTGCCAGCAGCTACGACAGGGGCGAGCAGTACTTC. Translation gives CASSYDRGEQYF.